This TCR beta chain was recovered during a study of OX40 agonist ivuxolimab in advanced cancers. At the level of the study: Patients were roughly 81% male with ages roughly 20 to 85, mean around 58. Points from the study as a whole: On average, a greater number of expanded clones characterised CD8+ T cells relative to CD4+. Low normalized T-cell clonal expansion was also seen in some nonresponders.

Sequenced by immunoSEQ multiplex PCR; TCRdb stores in-frame clones only, minus some. The sample holds 65,000 to 90,000 clones; more than 85% are singletons and the top ten take approximately 9.3%. Patients had blood sampled at baseline and again on cycle 4 day 1 and cycle 7 day 1. The CDR3 contains 14 residues. The V and J ends lost 7 bases and 2 bases, in that order; junction bases with no gene match: 6. CDR1 and CDR2 (germline): LNHDA, SQIVND (reference sequence). Regarding this clone: The target antigen is unknown.

The chain employs TRBV19 and TRBJ1-2; 8 positions match TRBD1. The sequences come from CD4+ or CD8+ T cells sorted from blood, collected in a trial of the OX40 agonist ivuxolimab. The sequence was collected from an adult with an advanced solid tumor such as melanoma, head and neck, liver or kidney cancer. CDR3 in DNA: TGTGCCAGTACGCAGGGGGCCGTAAACTATGGCTACACCTTC. Translating gives CASTQGAVNYGYTF.